This T cell receptor beta chain was documented in a study of blood T cell repertoires in COVID-19. The wider study: The samples span acute and convalescent COVID-19 from the United States, Italy and Spain.

Germline-derived CDR1 and CDR2 are MNHEY and SVGEGT. The V and J ends lost 1 base and 4 bases, in that order; junction bases with no gene match: 13. CDR3 size: 17 residues. Only in-frame clones appear in the TCRdb table, and some are missing; sequencing was by immunoSEQ multiplex PCR. The table records 95,000 to 150,000 clones, 84% of them present only once. Participants were aged roughly 18 to 100 years from 24 US areas. The source of this sequence is a woman in her thirties who had recovered from COVID-19. Sequenced: PBMCs or T cells enriched from blood (not recorded which). The chain recombines TRBV6-2 or TRBV6-3 with TRBJ2-7; 7 nucleotides align to TRBD1. CDR3 region: CASSYYRTGTEKYEQYF. The CDR3 DNA reads as TGTGCCAGCAGTTACTACCGAACCGGGACAGAGAAATACGAGCAGTACTTC.